This TCR beta chain was profiled in a study of kidney transplant recipient with SARS-CoV-2 infection. TCRdb passed the reads through MiXCR, listing each CDR3 protein once. The profile shows under 300,000 distinct CDR3 sequences, around 30% of them singletons. This CDR3 is 17 amino acids long. V was clipped by 5 bases and J by 4 bases, with 23 bases between them. Germline V gene lookup returns CDR1 MNHGY and CDR2 SAAAGT. This clonotype was seen a handful of times. The sequences come from a blood sample, collected at baseline and around day 120 from a kidney transplant recipient. The receptor's source is a male patient aged 30 to 39 who had COVID-19 and was a kidney transplant recipient. The T cells may partly be graft donor cells. The chain is built from TRBV6-8 and TRBJ1-2; the D is unclear. The CDR3 here is CASSGVRRSRKTYGYTF. The CDR3 coding sequence is TGTGCCAGCAGTGGGGTACGACGCTCTAGAAAGACCTATGGCTACACCTTC.